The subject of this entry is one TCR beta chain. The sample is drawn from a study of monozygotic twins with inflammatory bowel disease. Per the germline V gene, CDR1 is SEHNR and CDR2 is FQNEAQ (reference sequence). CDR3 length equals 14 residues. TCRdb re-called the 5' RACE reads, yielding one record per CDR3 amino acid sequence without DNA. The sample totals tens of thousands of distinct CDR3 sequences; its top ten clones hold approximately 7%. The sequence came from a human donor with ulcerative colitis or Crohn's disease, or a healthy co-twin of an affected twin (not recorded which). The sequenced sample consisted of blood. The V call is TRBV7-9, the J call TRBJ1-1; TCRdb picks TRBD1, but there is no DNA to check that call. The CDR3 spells CASTEGLQYTEAFF.